This TCR beta chain was profiled in a study of TIL therapy for anti-PD-1-resistant metastatic lung cancer. The overall study: Most patients had lung adenocarcinoma.

Time point indicated: pre-treatment sample, taken before nivolumab and TIL therapy. Pleural nodules or supraclavicular lymph nodes made up most of the excised metastases sampled. This was the immunoSEQ v3 assay. Generated by immunoSEQ multiplex PCR, the TCRdb table keeps only in-frame clones and is missing some. The table records tens of thousands of clones, less than 75% of them present only once. V shed 4 bases, J shed 5 bases, and the junction held 9 bases outside the gene matches. The CDR3 totals 15 residues. CDR1 is SGDLS, CDR2 YYNGEE, per germline. The clonotype originates from a person between 25 and 79 years old with non-small cell lung cancer. The material sequenced was tumor tissue, taken at baseline. The chain uses TRBV9 and TRBJ2-1, with 7 bases matching TRBD1. For the CDR3, the DNA is TGTGCCAGCAGCCCTACGACAGGGAGCAACAATGAGCAGTTCTTC. It encodes CASSPTTGSNNEQFF.